These 27 T cell receptor beta chains came from one sample sequenced in a study of beta chain features in type 1 diabetes. As every portion of the isolated RNA was reverse transcribed, the sequencing read expressed TCRB transcripts. Libraries were prepared by immunoSEQ multiplex PCR; TCRdb keeps only in-frame clonotypes and omits some of them. The sample has fewer than 900,000 clones, under 20% seen once. Source material: naive CD4+ T cells from blood. All receptors derive from a woman aged 18-30 years in good health.

This sequence joins TRBV7-2 and TRBJ2-2, with 13 positions matching TRBD2. The CDR3 runs to 17 residues. Germline lookup yields CDR1 SGHTA and CDR2 FQGNSA. J was trimmed by 4 bases and V by 5 bases; bases with no gene match: 7. CDR3 residues: CASSLLRLAGGTGELFF. CDR3 nucleotides: TGTGCCAGCAGCCTTCTCCGACTAGCGGGAGGCACCGGGGAGCTGTTTTTT.

V usage is TRBV6-5 and J usage is TRBJ2-4; D ambiguous. The CDR3 sequence is 14 residues long. Between the trimmed V and J ends, which lost 5 bases and 0 bases, there was a span of 8 bases. The germline CDR1 and CDR2 sequences are MNHEY and SVGAGI. CDR3 sequence reads: CASSERLAKNIQYF. In nucleotides, the CDR3 is TGTGCCAGCAGTGAAAGATTAGCCAAAAACATTCAGTACTTC.

This clone was picked up a small number of times. This sequence joins TRBV14 and TRBJ2-7, with 9 bases matching TRBD2. The CDR3 length is 16 residues. The V segment lost 4 bases and the J segment 2 bases; nucleotides outside the gene matches: 9. Looked up from germline, CDR1 is SGHDN and CDR2 is FVKESK. CDR3 sequence: CASSRERLAETYEQYF. The CDR3 nucleotides read TGTGCCAGCAGCCGGGAGCGACTAGCGGAAACCTACGAGCAGTACTTC. The full variable domain, its missing parts supplied by reference TRBV14 and TRBJ2-7, is EAGVTQFPSHSVIEKGQTVTLRCDPISGHDNLYWYRRVMGKEIKFLLHFVKESKQDESGMPNNRFLAERTGGTYSTLKVQPAELEDSGVYFCASSRERLAETYEQYFGPGTRLTVT.

The table lists this clone with a few counts. The chain uses TRBV7-6 and TRBJ2-5; D possibly uses TRBD1 or TRBD2 (5 bases each). Germline CDR1 SGHVS, CDR2 FNYEAQ. The CDR3 runs 15 residues. V lost 2 bases and J lost 5, with 15 bases in between. CDR3 residues: CASSLRGAGWETQYF. CDR3 in DNA: TGTGCCAGCAGCTTACGTGGGGCGGGCTGGGAGACCCAGTACTTC.

Points on this clone: The same CDR3 is also encoded by other DNA sequences in this sample. The chain is built from TRBV6-6 and TRBJ2-7, with 13 bases matching TRBD2. This CDR3 region has 14 residues. Trimming took 4 bases from V and 4 from J; bases not matched to a gene: 1. The germline CDR1 and CDR2 sequences are MNHNY and SVGAGI (reference sequence). CDR3 sequence (DNA): TGTGCCAGCAGTTTGACTAGCGGGAGGTACGAGCAGTACTTC. Protein sequence: CASSLTSGRYEQYF.

The V gene is TRBV28, the J gene TRBJ2-6, with D possibly being TRBD1 or TRBD2 (5 bases each). The CDR3 consists of 16 residues. Germline V gives CDR1 MDHEN, CDR2 SYDVKM. V was cut by 7 bases and J by 1 base, with 14 bases left in between. The CDR3 loop is CASTIGGASGANVLTF. DNA for the CDR3: TGTGCCAGCACCATTGGGGGAGCATCTGGGGCCAACGTCCTGACTTTC.

This clone was seen only a few times. The V and J genes are TRBV28 and TRBJ1-2; 10 nucleotides match TRBD1. The CDR3 has 13 residues. Germline V gives CDR1 MDHEN, CDR2 SYDVKM. V lost 7 bases, J lost 5 bases, and 4 bases stayed unmatched. CDR3 nucleotides: TGTGCCAGCAATCCGGGACAGGGGTATGGCTACACCTTC. Its translation: CASNPGQGYGYTF.

This rearrangement joins TRBV25-1 to TRBJ2-2; D is unclear. Germline V gene sequence: CDR1 MGHDK, CDR2 SYGVNS. V gave up 3 bases and J gave up 1 base, with 15 bases separating them. This CDR3 comprises 17 residues. CDR3 residues: CASSDNPGIVNTGELFF. The DNA for the CDR3 is TGTGCCAGCAGTGATAATCCGGGTATAGTGAACACCGGGGAGCTGTTTTTT.

The chain carries TRBV5-1 and TRBJ1-1; a possible D gene is TRBD1 (5 bases). There are 15 residues in the CDR3. Trimming stripped 0 bases from V and 1 base from J, with 10 bases between. Germline V gene lookup returns CDR1 SGHRS and CDR2 YFSETQ. CDR3 protein: CASSLGGTGNTEAFF. DNA for the CDR3: TGCGCCAGCAGCTTGGGTGGGACGGGGAACACTGAAGCTTTCTTT.

The chain combines TRBV28 with TRBJ2-6, with 8 bases fitting TRBD1. The germline CDR1 and CDR2 sequences are MDHEN and SYDVKM. The CDR3 sequence is 15 residues long. Trimming took 10 bases from V and 0 from J; bases not matched to a gene: 5. CDR3 region: CAINGQGSGANVLTF. In DNA, the CDR3 is TGTGCCATCAACGGACAGGGCTCTGGGGCCAACGTCCTGACTTTC.

The chain uses TRBV15 and TRBJ2-1; D may be TRBD1 or TRBD2 (5 bases each). V dropped 1 base and J dropped 9 bases, with 22 bases sitting between them. This CDR3 is built from 17 residues. CDR1 is LNHNV, CDR2 YYDKDF, per germline (reference sequence). The CDR3 sequence: CATSRVRGFIEGIEQFF. CDR3 sequence (DNA): TGTGCCACCAGCAGAGTAAGGGGTTTTATAGAGGGGATTGAGCAGTTCTTC.

This clone was picked up a small number of times. This chain links TRBV29-1 with TRBJ2-7, with D perhaps matching TRBD2 (5 bases). The CDR3 covers 14 residues. The germline V gene encodes CDR1 SQVTM and CDR2 ANQGSEA. V was cut by 5 bases and J by 3 bases, with 17 bases left in between. The CDR3 loop is CSVKPGLDGYEQYF. The CDR3 coding sequence is TGCAGCGTTAAACCGGGATTGGATGGCTACGAGCAGTACTTC.

This clone was seen a handful of times. The chain is built from TRBV10-3 and TRBJ2-1; TRBD1 matches at 10 bases. CDR1 and CDR2 (germline): ENHRY, SYGVKD. V lost 5 bases to trimming and J lost 4 bases; unmatched junction nucleotides: 2. The CDR3 is 14 residues long. CDR3 DNA sequence: TGTGCCATCAGTACGGGACAGGGGTACAATGAGCAGTTCTTC. Its protein product is CAISTGQGYNEQFF.

This chain joins TRBV6-5 and TRBJ2-2, with D possibly called TRBD1 or TRBD2 (6 bases each). V lost 6 bases, J lost 1 base, and 9 bases lay in between. The CDR3 runs to 14 residues. Germline V gene data show CDR1 as MNHEY and CDR2 as SVGAGI. The CDR3 spells CASRRGENTGELFF. The CDR3 nucleotides read TGTGCCAGCAGAAGGGGGGAGAACACCGGGGAGCTGTTTTTT.

This clone was recorded a few times. J is TRBJ2-1 and V is TRBV9; TRBD1 agrees at 10 bases. V dropped 4 bases and J dropped 2; count of bases not matched to a gene: 6. CDR1 and CDR2 (germline): SGDLS, YYNGEE. The CDR3 loop spans 16 amino acids. The CDR3 nucleotides read TGTGCCAGCAGCACCCTAGGACAGGGGGCCTACAATGAGCAGTTCTTC. Residues: CASSTLGQGAYNEQFF.

This clone was detected only a few times. V and J are TRBV21-1 and TRBJ2-5. TRBV21-1 is tagged as a pseudogene. CDR3 length equals 15 residues. For the CDR3, the DNA is TGTGCCAGCAGCAAAGACGCAGACGTACGAGAGACCCAGTACTTC. Its protein product is CASSKDADVRETQYF.

The chain carries TRBV2 and TRBJ2-2; D remains ambiguous. Per the germline V gene, CDR1 is SNHLY and CDR2 is FYNNEI. Trimming took 7 bases from V and 0 from J, leaving 9 bases between them. The CDR3 sequence is 14 residues long. The DNA for the CDR3 is TGTGCCAGCAAGGCGGAACCGAACACCGGGGAGCTGTTTTTT. Residues: CASKAEPNTGELFF.

The chain couples TRBV5-4 to TRBJ2-3, with 8 bases lining up with TRBD1. The CDR3 is 17 amino acids. V lost 2 bases to trimming and J lost 4 bases; unmatched junction nucleotides: 12. CDR1 is SGHNT, CDR2 YYREEE, per germline (reference sequence). The CDR3 nucleotides are TGTGCCAGCAGCTTCGGACAGGGAAGGGGAGTATCAGATACGCAGTATTTT. Translating gives CASSFGQGRGVSDTQYF.

The chain links TRBV6-6 to TRBJ1-1, with 10 positions matching TRBD1. From germline, CDR1 is MNHNY and CDR2 SVGAGI (reference sequence). V gave up 3 bases and J gave up 5 bases; unmatched junction bases: 9. This CDR3 has 16 amino acids. The CDR3 spells CASSYTGTGVFTEAFF. The CDR3 region has the DNA TGTGCCAGCAGTTATACAGGGACAGGGGTTTTTACTGAAGCTTTCTTT.

In its sample, this clone was seen a few times. The chain uses TRBV5-4 and TRBJ1-2; tentative D call: TRBD1 (6 bases). CDR1 is SGHNT and CDR2 is YYREEE in the germline V gene (reference sequence). The CDR3 runs 14 residues. Trimming stripped 2 bases from V and 6 bases from J, with 14 bases between. In nucleotides, the CDR3 is TGTGCCAGCAGCTTTGTGGGGGGGGCGGATGGCTACACCTTC. Encoded protein: CASSFVGGADGYTF. Supplemented by reference TRBV5-4 and TRBJ1-2, the full variable domain reads ETGVTQSPTHLIKTRGQQVTLRCSSQSGHNTVSWYQQALGQGPQFIFQYYREEENGRGNFPPRFSGLQFPNYSSELNVNALELDDSALYLCASSFVGGADGYTFGSGTRLTVV.

J is TRBJ2-6 and V is TRBV7-9, with D possibly being TRBD1 (5 bases). With 2 bases removed from V and 1 base from J, the gap between germline ends came to 9 bases. This CDR3 comprises 16 residues. Germline lookup yields CDR1 SEHNR and CDR2 FQNEAQ (reference sequence). For the CDR3, the DNA is TGTGCCAGCAGCTTAAGGGGTTTGTCTGGGGCCAACGTCCTGACTTTC. This gives the protein CASSLRGLSGANVLTF. Full variable domain (rest looked up from reference TRBV7-9 and TRBJ2-6): DTGVSQNPRHKITKRGQNVTFRCDPISEHNRLYWYRQTLGQGPEFLTYFQNEAQLEKSRLLSDRFSAERPKGSFSTLEIQRTEQGDSAMYLCASSLRGLSGANVLTFGAGSRLTVL.

The chain carries TRBV5-1 and TRBJ2-5, with D perhaps being TRBD1 or TRBD2 (5 bases each). There are 12 residues in the CDR3. Germline V gene lookup returns CDR1 SGHRS and CDR2 YFSETQ. Trimming stripped 0 bases from V and 10 bases from J, with 10 bases between. The CDR3 sequence: CASSLAGGHQYF. CDR3 nucleotides: TGCGCCAGCAGCTTGGCCGGAGGACACCAGTACTTC.

Turning to this clone: Other DNA sequences of this sample code for an identical CDR3. V gene TRBV4-3 combines with J gene TRBJ1-5; no clear D gene. V shed 0 bases and J shed 0 bases, with 3 bases lying between them. Per germline, CDR1 LGHNA and CDR2 YSLEER. The CDR3 spans 14 residues. The CDR3 region is CASSQEYSNQPQHF. The CDR3 region has the DNA TGCGCCAGCAGCCAAGAGTATAGCAATCAGCCCCAGCATTTT.

This chain connects TRBV6-6 to TRBJ1-5, with 9 bases fitting TRBD1. CDR1 MNHNY and CDR2 SVGAGI come from the germline V gene (reference sequence). The CDR3 is made up of 16 amino acids. The trim removed 5 bases at V and 1 base at J, leaving 6 bases unmatched. The CDR3 sequence: CASSNRDRVSNQPQHF. The DNA for the CDR3 is TGTGCCAGCAGTAACCGGGACAGGGTGAGCAATCAGCCCCAGCATTTT.

This chain joins TRBV27 and TRBJ2-7; 8 positions agree with TRBD2. The CDR3 sequence is 16 residues long. V lost 8 bases to trimming and J lost 4 bases; unmatched junction nucleotides: 16. The germline V gene encodes CDR1 MNHEY and CDR2 SMNVEV (reference sequence). In DNA, the CDR3 is TGTGCCAGCTCGAAGAGGGAGCGACTAGCGCTATACGAGCAGTACTTC. It encodes CASSKRERLALYEQYF.

This clone appeared a few times. The gene calls are TRBV18 and TRBJ2-5, with a tentative D call TRBD2 (5 bases). The CDR3 is made up of 15 amino acids. Per the germline V gene, CDR1 is KGHSH and CDR2 is LQKENI. Trimming left V 0 bases short and J 0 bases short, with 8 bases between. The CDR3 spells CASSPPASHQETQYF. For the CDR3, the DNA is TGTGCCAGCTCACCACCAGCTAGCCACCAAGAGACCCAGTACTTC.

The J gene is TRBJ1-1, the V gene TRBV2; D remains ambiguous. Germline CDR1 reads SNHLY; CDR2 reads FYNNEI. With 9 bases removed from V and 2 bases from J, the gap between germline ends came to 13 bases. The CDR3 has 13 residues. This chain's CDR3 is CAREGGTNTEAFF. The CDR3 DNA is TGTGCCAGGGAAGGTGGCACAAACACTGAAGCTTTCTTT. The full variable domain, rest sourced from reference TRBV2 and TRBJ1-1, is EPEVTQTPSHQVTQMGQEVILRCVPISNHLYFYWYRQILGQKVEFLVSFYNNEISEKSEIFDDQFSVERPDGSNFTLKIRSTKLEDSAMYFCAREGGTNTEAFFGQGTRLTVV.